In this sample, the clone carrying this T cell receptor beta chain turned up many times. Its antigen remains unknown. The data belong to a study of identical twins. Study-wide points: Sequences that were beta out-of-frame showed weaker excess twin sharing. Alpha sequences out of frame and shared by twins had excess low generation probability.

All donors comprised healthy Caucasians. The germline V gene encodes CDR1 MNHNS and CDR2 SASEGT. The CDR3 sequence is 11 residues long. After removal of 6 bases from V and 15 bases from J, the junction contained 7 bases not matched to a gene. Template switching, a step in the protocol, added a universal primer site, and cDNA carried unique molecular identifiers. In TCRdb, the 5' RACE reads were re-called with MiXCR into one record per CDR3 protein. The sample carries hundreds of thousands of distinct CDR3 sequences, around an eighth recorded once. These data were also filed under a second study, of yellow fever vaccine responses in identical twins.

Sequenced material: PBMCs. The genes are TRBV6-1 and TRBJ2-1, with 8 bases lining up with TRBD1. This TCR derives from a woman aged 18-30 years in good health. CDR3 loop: CASSWTGRMFF. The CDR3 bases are TGTGCCAGCAGCTGGACAGGGAGGATGTTCTTC.